This passage covers 8 T cell receptor beta chains from one sample sequenced in a study of CD8 T cells in ankylosing spondylitis. MiXCR was run by TCRdb on the 5' RACE reads, yielding one entry per CDR3 protein. Of approximately 100,000 distinct CDR3 sequences in the sample, 20% to 30% were seen once. Sample: synovial fluid, either unsorted or a sorted T cell fraction (not recorded which). The receptors come from a male donor with ankylosing spondylitis.

This clonotype was counted only a few times. The chain couples TRBV5-1 to TRBJ2-5, with D perhaps being TRBD1 or TRBD2 (5 bases each). This CDR3 contains 16 residues. Per the germline V gene, CDR1 is SGHRS and CDR2 is YFSETQ. Trimming removed 0 bases from V and 0 bases from J, with 12 bases in between. The DNA of the CDR3 is TGCGCCAGCAGCTTGGGGGGACGGCTGTACCAAGAGACCCAGTACTTC. It codes for CASSLGGRLYQETQYF.

Ten or more counts support this clonotype. The genes are TRBV18 and TRBJ2-2; TRBD1 might be the D (5 bases). Germline V lookup: CDR1 KGHSH, CDR2 LQKENI. The CDR3 extends over 15 amino acids. V was clipped by 3 bases and J by 0 bases, with 8 bases between them. The CDR3 coding sequence is TGTGCCAGCTCACCCGACAGTACGAACACCGGGGAGCTGTTTTTT. It encodes CASSPDSTNTGELFF.

This clonotype is a singleton in its sample. The rearrangement joins TRBV5-8 to TRBJ2-5, with a tentative D call TRBD1 (5 bases). In germline, CDR1 is SGHTS, CDR2 YDEGEE. V lost 3 bases, J lost 2 bases, and 8 bases lay in between. The CDR3 is 13 residues long. The CDR3 region is CASSWGPQETQYF. CDR3 DNA sequence: TGTGCCAGCAGCTGGGGCCCTCAAGAGACCCAGTACTTC.

The chain uses TRBV7-6 and TRBJ1-6; D is uncertain. The germline CDR1 and CDR2 sequences are SGHVS and FNYEAQ. V dropped 3 bases and J dropped 9 bases, with 12 bases sitting between them. The CDR3 contains 14 residues. The chain's CDR3 is CASSLVSDGSPLHF. CDR3 DNA sequence: TGTGCCAGCAGCTTGGTCTCAGACGGTTCACCCCTCCACTTT.

Ten or more counts support this clonotype. The chain is built from TRBV24-1 and TRBJ2-1; D is ambiguous. The length of the CDR3 is 14 residues. Germline V gene lookup returns CDR1 KGHDR and CDR2 SFDVKD. Trimming removed 5 bases from V and 8 bases from J, with 15 bases in between. The CDR3 nucleotides are TGTGCCACCAGTGGCCCCTTTGTGGATGATGAGCAGTTCTTC. The encoded protein is CATSGPFVDDEQFF.

The chain uses TRBV25-1 and TRBJ2-3; 9 nucleotides line up with TRBD2. In germline, CDR1 is MGHDK, CDR2 SYGVNS. The CDR3 has 17 amino acids. Trimming cost V 3 bases and J 3 bases; bases outside gene matches: 10. The chain's CDR3 is CASSDRFSGSLTDTQYF. CDR3 nucleotides: TGTGCCAGCAGTGACCGGTTTAGCGGGAGTCTAACAGATACGCAGTATTTT. Looking up the rest from reference TRBV25-1 and TRBJ2-3 gives the full variable domain: EADIYQTPRYLVIGTGKKITLECSQTMGHDKMYWYQQDPGMELHLIHYSYGVNSTEKGDLSSESTVSRIRTEHFPLTLESARPSHTSQYLCASSDRFSGSLTDTQYFGPGTRLTVL.

In this sample, this clonotype turned up a few times. V and J are TRBV18 and TRBJ1-1; 9 bases fit TRBD1. The CDR3 covers 16 residues. The J segment lost 1 base and the V segment lost 4 bases, leaving 7 bases of the junction unmatched. The germline CDR1 and CDR2 sequences are KGHSH and LQKENI. The CDR3 protein is CASSRSGQGRNTEAFF. CDR3 in DNA: TGTGCCAGCTCACGATCGGGACAGGGAAGGAACACTGAAGCTTTCTTT. Full variable domain (outside the CDR3, taken from reference TRBV18 and TRBJ1-1): NAGVMQNPRHLVRRRGQEARLRCSPMKGHSHVYWYRQLPEEGLKFMVYLQKENIIDESGMPKERFSAEFPKEGPSILRIQQVVRGDSAAYFCASSRSGQGRNTEAFFGQGTRLTVV.

The sample holds one count of this clonotype. The chain uses TRBV24-1 and TRBJ1-2, with 7 positions matching TRBD1. The trim removed 3 bases at V and 4 bases at J, leaving 1 base unmatched. CDR1 and CDR2 from the germline V gene are KGHDR and SFDVKD. The CDR3 has 13 residues. The CDR3 spells CATSDGDSYGYTF. The CDR3 nucleotides read TGTGCCACCAGTGATGGGGACAGCTATGGCTACACCTTC.